These 26 T cell receptor beta chains were all obtained from the same sample, sequenced in a study of blood T cell repertoires in COVID-19. Data came from immunoSEQ multiplex PCR; TCRdb stores just in-frame clones and leaves some out. The sample has approximately 160,000 clones; around 86% are singletons. The sample was peripheral blood. The receptors were gathered from a man in his sixties with COVID-19, enrolled during active disease.

This chain joins TRBV29-1 and TRBJ1-3; no clear D gene. V dropped 4 bases and J dropped 0 bases, with 7 bases sitting between them. The CDR3 consists of 13 residues. The germline V gene has CDR1 SQVTM and CDR2 ANQGSEA. The CDR3 here is CSVGSSSGNTIYF. The CDR3 coding sequence is TGCAGCGTTGGTTCGTCCTCTGGAAACACCATATATTTT.

V gene TRBV28 combines with J gene TRBJ1-1; 7 nucleotides align to TRBD1. Germline CDR1 reads MDHEN; CDR2 reads SYDVKM. CDR3 length equals 12 residues. V was pared by 5 bases and J by 8 bases, with 5 bases of the junction left unmatched. The CDR3 DNA follows: TGTGCCAGCAGTCTCCCGGACAGGGAAGCTTTCTTT. Protein product: CASSLPDREAFF.

This clone was picked up one time. CDR3 sequence reads: CASSQGVSPRVVGETQYF. Written as DNA, the CDR3 is TGTGCCAGCAGCCAAGGCGTCTCGCCGAGGGTGGTGGGTGAGACCCAGTACTTC. The V call is TRBV14, the J call TRBJ2-5; weak D call: TRBD2 (5 bases). Germline CDR1 reads SGHDN; CDR2 reads FVKESK. The CDR3 is 18 amino acids. The germline V and J ends were trimmed by 1 base and 5 bases, with 23 bases remaining between them.

The chain employs TRBV7-9 and TRBJ2-1; the D is unclear. In germline, CDR1 is SEHNR, CDR2 FQNEAQ (reference sequence). V lost 3 bases to trimming and J lost 0 bases, with 6 bases between them. The CDR3 extends over 14 amino acids. DNA for the CDR3: TGTGCCAGCAGCTTCAGTTCCTCCTACAATGAGCAGTTCTTC. This codes for CASSFSSSYNEQFF.

The chain employs TRBV27 and TRBJ2-1, with D possibly matching TRBD2 (6 bases). The length of the CDR3 is 19 residues. Germline V gene lookup returns CDR1 MNHEY and CDR2 SMNVEV (reference sequence). Trimming took 2 bases from V and 0 from J, leaving 20 bases between them. CDR3 residues: CASSLRSAVAASSYNEQFF. In nucleotides, the CDR3 is TGTGCCAGCAGTTTAAGGAGTGCCGTAGCGGCGAGCTCCTACAATGAGCAGTTCTTC.

The chain is built from TRBV6-5 and TRBJ1-1; D is unclear. CDR1 is MNHEY and CDR2 is SVGAGI in the germline V gene. This CDR3 comprises 11 residues. The CDR3 DNA sequence: TGTGCTGCGTATTCCGGCACTGAAGCTTTCTTT. It specifies CAAYSGTEAFF.

CDR3 sequence reads: CASSLAGREETQYF. The CDR3 DNA sequence: TGTGCCAGCAGCTTGGCCGGGCGGGAAGAGACCCAGTACTTC. The V call is TRBV5-6, the J call TRBJ2-5, with a tentative D call TRBD2 (5 bases). The germline CDR1 and CDR2 sequences are SGHDT and YYEEEE. V lost 0 bases to trimming and J lost 3 bases, with 9 bases between them. This CDR3 region has 14 residues.

The rearrangement joins TRBV19 to TRBJ1-5; D remains ambiguous. The V and J ends lost 3 bases and 2 bases respectively, with 11 bases between them. From germline, CDR1 is LNHDA and CDR2 SQIVND (reference sequence). There are 15 residues in the CDR3. The CDR3 region has the DNA TGTGCCAGTAGTATGCTACGGCTAGGCAATCAGCCCCAGCATTTT. This translates into CASSMLRLGNQPQHF.

The rearrangement uses TRBV12-3 or TRBV12-4 and TRBJ2-5; D is perhaps TRBD2 (5 bases). Trimming stripped 2 bases from V and 4 bases from J, with 8 bases between. There are 13 residues in the CDR3. The CDR3 spells CASSLREPETQYF. In DNA form, the CDR3 reads TGTGCCAGCAGTTTACGGGAACCAGAGACCCAGTACTTC.

This chain uses TRBV6-2 or TRBV6-3 with TRBJ2-2, with 8 bases aligning to TRBD1. V lost 5 bases and J lost 4; bases outside the gene matches: 6. Germline V gene data show CDR1 as MNHEY and CDR2 as SVGEGT. The CDR3 sequence is 15 residues long. CDR3 amino acids: CASSHQGAVTGELFF. The CDR3, as DNA: TGTGCCAGCAGTCATCAGGGGGCCGTCACCGGGGAGCTGTTTTTT.

The chain couples TRBV5-6 to TRBJ2-7; 9 nucleotides line up with TRBD1. CDR3 length: 14 residues. The germline gives CDR1 SGHDT, CDR2 YYEEEE. The V segment lost 0 bases and the J segment 4 bases; nucleotides outside the gene matches: 2. The CDR3 reads CASSLGDRAYEQYF. CDR3 DNA: TGTGCCAGCAGCTTGGGGGACAGGGCGTACGAGCAGTACTTC.

Only one count was recorded for this clone. This rearrangement joins TRBV29-1 to TRBJ1-1; unclear D gene. The V gene's germline CDR1 is SQVTM and CDR2 ANQGSEA. The CDR3 runs 10 residues. The V gene lost 5 bases and the J gene lost 1 base, with 2 bases spanning the gap. This CDR3 is CSVRNTEAFF. The DNA of the CDR3 is TGCAGCGTTCGGAACACTGAAGCTTTCTTT.

The rearrangement joins TRBV28 to TRBJ1-1; D is uncertain. CDR3 length equals 13 residues. Trimming left V 7 bases short and J 1 base short, with 10 bases between. Per germline, CDR1 MDHEN and CDR2 SYDVKM. The CDR3 DNA follows: TGTGCCAGCACGATGTCAGGGAACACTGAAGCTTTCTTT. Translating it yields CASTMSGNTEAFF. Based on the CDR3 plus reference TRBV28 and TRBJ1-1, the full variable domain is DVKVTQSSRYLVKRTGEKVFLECVQDMDHENMFWYRQDPGLGLRLIYFSYDVKMKEKGDIPEGYSVSREKKERFSLILESASTNQTSMYLCASTMSGNTEAFFGQGTRLTVV.

The chain links TRBV27 to TRBJ1-4, with 7 bases fitting TRBD1. V shed 2 bases, J shed 1 base, and the junction held 1 base outside the gene matches. Germline CDR1 is MNHEY and CDR2 is SMNVEV (reference sequence). The CDR3 runs 15 residues. The CDR3 region is CASSLNRGTNEKLFF. CDR3 bases: TGTGCCAGCAGTTTAAACAGGGGAACTAATGAAAAACTGTTTTTT.

CDR3 DNA sequence: TGTGCCAGCAGTTACATCGGGGAGGTAAACTATGGCTACACCTTC. Encoded protein: CASSYIGEVNYGYTF. J is TRBJ1-2 and V is TRBV6-6; D remains unclear. Per the germline V gene, CDR1 is MNHNY and CDR2 is SVGAGI (reference sequence). The CDR3 contains 15 residues. Trimming pared 2 bases from V and 2 bases from J, leaving 12 bases between.

V usage is TRBV5-1 and J usage is TRBJ2-7, with TRBD2 matching over 8 bases. The CDR3 is made up of 18 amino acids. V was clipped by 0 bases and J by 0 bases; unmatched bases: 11. Germline assignment: CDR1 SGHRS and CDR2 YFSETQ. CDR3: CASSLVAGGSLSSYEQYF. The CDR3 region has the DNA TGCGCCAGCAGCTTGGTCGCGGGGGGATCCCTTAGCTCCTACGAGCAGTACTTC.

V is TRBV6-5 and J is TRBJ2-5; 8 nucleotides match TRBD1. CDR3 length: 13 residues. CDR1 is MNHEY, CDR2 SVGAGI, per germline. The J segment lost 5 bases and the V segment lost 6 bases, leaving 5 bases of the junction unmatched. The CDR3 DNA is TGTGCCAGCAGAGGACAGGGACTGGAGACCCAGTACTTC. Translation: CASRGQGLETQYF.

This clone was detected only a few times. J is TRBJ2-7 and V is TRBV5-4; D possibly corresponds to TRBD2 (7 bases). V was pared by 1 base and J by 5 bases, with 13 bases between. Germline V lookup: CDR1 SGHNT, CDR2 YYREEE (reference sequence). The CDR3 sequence is 14 residues long. The CDR3 DNA reads as TGTGCCAGCAGCTTGCCGGGGGGCCGAAACGAGCAGTACTTC. Translating gives CASSLPGGRNEQYF. Based on the CDR3 plus reference TRBV5-4 and TRBJ2-7, the full variable domain is ETGVTQSPTHLIKTRGQQVTLRCSSQSGHNTVSWYQQALGQGPQFIFQYYREEENGRGNFPPRFSGLQFPNYSSELNVNALELDDSALYLCASSLPGGRNEQYFGPGTRLTVT.

In this sample, this clone turned up once. CDR3 sequence reads: CASSIGTLSSNQPQHF. The CDR3 coding sequence is TGTGCCAGTAGTATAGGGACACTCTCAAGCAATCAGCCCCAGCATTTT. V is TRBV19 and J is TRBJ1-5, with D maybe TRBD1 (5 bases). Germline V gene data show CDR1 as LNHDA and CDR2 as SQIVND (reference sequence). Trimming took off 1 base at V and 1 base at J, with 11 bases between the two ends. CDR3 size: 16 residues.

The V call is TRBV7-6, the J call TRBJ2-6, with TRBD1 identical over 9 bases. Germline CDR1 SGHVS, CDR2 FNYEAQ. With V trimmed by 3 bases and J by 0 bases, 3 bases remained unmatched. The CDR3 is made up of 17 amino acids. CDR3 nucleotides: TGTGCCAGCAGCTTCGGGACAGGGACCTCTGGGGCCAACGTCCTGACTTTC. Translated, it gives CASSFGTGTSGANVLTF.

The rearrangement uses TRBV10-3 and TRBJ2-7; tentative D call: TRBD2 (5 bases). Trimming cost V 6 bases and J 5 bases, with 17 bases left between them. This CDR3 comprises 14 residues. Germline V gene lookup returns CDR1 ENHRY and CDR2 SYGVKD. The CDR3 region has the DNA TGTGCCATCAGGACGTTAGAGGGATTGGACGAGCAGTACTTC. It encodes CAIRTLEGLDEQYF.

This clone came up a few times. The V and J genes are TRBV30 and TRBJ1-2; no firm D call. Germline V gene sequence: CDR1 GTSNPN, CDR2 SVGIG (reference sequence). CDR3 length: 13 residues. V lost 2 bases to trimming and J lost 3 bases, with 10 bases between them. The CDR3 spells CAWSMPGYYGYTF. The CDR3 coding sequence is TGTGCCTGGAGTATGCCGGGATACTATGGCTACACCTTC.

The V call is TRBV5-5, the J call TRBJ1-3; a weak D match, TRBD1 (6 bases). CDR3 size: 16 residues. Germline CDR1 SGHKS, CDR2 YYEKEE (reference sequence). Trimming removed 5 bases at V and 3 bases at J, with 18 bases between. The CDR3 DNA reads TGTGCCAGCAGGCCGGCGGAAGGGGGTAGTGGAAACACCATATATTTT. It is translated as CASRPAEGGSGNTIYF. The variable domain in full, with the rest retrieved from reference TRBV5-5 and TRBJ1-3, is DAGVTQSPTHLIKTRGQQVTLRCSPISGHKSVSWYQQVLGQGPQFIFQYYEKEERGRGNFPDRFSARQFPNYSSELNVNALLLGDSALYLCASRPAEGGSGNTIYFGEGSWLTVV.

V usage is TRBV27 and J usage is TRBJ1-5; D possibly corresponds to TRBD1 (5 bases). The CDR3 consists of 14 residues. The germline gives CDR1 MNHEY, CDR2 SMNVEV (reference sequence). V was pared by 3 bases and J by 6 bases, with 12 bases between. The CDR3 reads CASSFAGGGQPQHF. CDR3 DNA sequence: TGTGCCAGCAGTTTCGCTGGCGGGGGTCAGCCCCAGCATTTT.

This CDR3 reads CASSFFGGETQYF. As DNA, the CDR3 is TGTGCCAGCAGCTTCTTCGGGGGAGAGACCCAGTACTTC. The V and J genes are TRBV7-3 and TRBJ2-5, with D possibly matching TRBD2 (6 bases). CDR3 size: 13 residues. Germline-derived CDR1 and CDR2 are SGHTA and FQGTGA. Trimming took 3 bases from V and 4 from J, leaving 9 bases between them.

The chain uses TRBV30 and TRBJ1-3; D may be TRBD1 (6 bases). Germline V lookup: CDR1 GTSNPN, CDR2 SVGIG (reference sequence). CDR3 size: 15 residues. V was trimmed by 5 bases and J by 3 bases, leaving 17 bases between them. CDR3 coding DNA: TGTGCCTGGTCCCTTGGGGGGGCCGGTGGAAACACCATATATTTT. Its translation: CAWSLGGAGGNTIYF.